The 12 T cell receptor beta chains reported below all come from one sample, sequenced in a study of T cells in Graves' hyperthyroidism and ophthalmopathy. Authors of the study amplified TCR beta CDR3 regions from RNA transcripts. Initially, a first-round RT-PCR of the TCR CDR3 employed the HTBI primer set. TCRdb itself ran the multiplex PCR reads through MiXCR, one entry per CDR3 protein. The sample lists fewer than 900,000 distinct CDR3 sequences, 16% occurring once. Sequences were obtained from blood. Receptors were obtained from a man aged 18 to 29 with Graves' hyperthyroidism.

The rearrangement links TRBV20-1 to TRBJ2-1, with D tentatively TRBD2 (6 bases). The CDR3 runs 15 residues. Germline CDR1 and CDR2: DFQATT and SNEGSKA (reference sequence). Trimming pared 4 bases from V and 7 bases from J, leaving 20 bases between. As DNA, the CDR3 is TGCAGTGCTAACGCCGGGAGACCCGCATTGAATGAGCAGTTCTTC. Its translation is CSANAGRPALNEQFF.

This clonotype was detected ten times or more. The chain combines TRBV10-3 with TRBJ1-5; 9 bases line up with TRBD1. CDR1 ENHRY and CDR2 SYGVKD come from the germline V gene. This CDR3 region has 15 residues. V was clipped by 6 bases and J by 4 bases; unmatched bases: 7. The CDR3: CAISGDRDTNQPQHF. CDR3 DNA: TGTGCCATCAGCGGGGACAGGGACACAAATCAGCCCCAGCATTTT.

The chain's CDR3 is CASSPGQRENTEAFF. DNA for the CDR3: TGTGCCAGCAGCCCCGGACAGAGAGAGAACACTGAAGCTTTCTTT. This chain uses TRBV5-4 with TRBJ1-1, with a tentative D call TRBD1 (6 bases). The V end lost 4 bases, the J end lost 1 base, and 14 bases lay between the germline ends. Germline V gene data show CDR1 as SGHNT and CDR2 as YYREEE (reference sequence). This CDR3 has 15 amino acids.

This clonotype was seen many times. V gene TRBV27 combines with J gene TRBJ2-7, with 8 bases identical to TRBD2. This CDR3 is 15 amino acids long. Germline CDR1 is MNHEY and CDR2 is SMNVEV (reference sequence). Unmatched junction bases numbered 8, after V lost 6 bases and J lost 1 base. DNA of the CDR3: TGTGCCAGCAGCCTACAAGGCGGGAGGTCCTACGAGCAGTACTTC. Translation gives CASSLQGGRSYEQYF.

This clonotype has at least ten counts. The genes are TRBV2 and TRBJ2-3; 15 positions match TRBD2. V dropped 2 bases and J dropped 1; count of bases not matched to a gene: 4. The CDR3 covers 18 residues. Germline CDR1 is SNHLY and CDR2 is FYNNEI. CDR3 nucleotides: TGTGCCAGCAGTGAATTCCGGACTAGCGGGAGGGGCACAGATACGCAGTATTTT. Protein product: CASSEFRTSGRGTDTQYF. Using reference TRBV2 and TRBJ2-3 for the parts outside the CDR3, the full variable domain is EPEVTQTPSHQVTQMGQEVILRCVPISNHLYFYWYRQILGQKVEFLVSFYNNEISEKSEIFDDQFSVERPDGSNFTLKIRSTKLEDSAMYFCASSEFRTSGRGTDTQYFGPGTRLTVL.

This clonotype was recorded at least ten times. The rearrangement uses TRBV10-3 and TRBJ2-5; D not certain. Germline CDR1 reads ENHRY; CDR2 reads SYGVKD. The V end lost 1 base, the J end lost 2 bases, and 5 bases lay between the germline ends. The CDR3 runs to 13 residues. For the CDR3, the DNA is TGTGCCATCAGTGAGTGGGGTCAAGAGACCCAGTACTTC. Translation gives CAISEWGQETQYF.

The rearrangement links TRBV5-6 to TRBJ2-7, with a tentative D call TRBD2 (5 bases). The germline V gene has CDR1 SGHDT and CDR2 YYEEEE. The CDR3 totals 14 residues. V was cut by 4 bases and J by 2 bases, with 13 bases left in between. CDR3 coding DNA: TGTGCCAGCAGCACTAGAGGCAGGCCCTACGAGCAGTACTTC. Translation gives CASSTRGRPYEQYF.

This clonotype was seen a handful of times. It may be a read error: a sequence one base away is much more abundant. The chain joins TRBV28 to TRBJ1-1; D call uncertain. V was trimmed by 6 bases and J by 4 bases, leaving 12 bases between them. Germline V gene sequence: CDR1 MDHEN, CDR2 SYDVKM. The CDR3 totals 13 residues. CDR3 region: CASSLPASTEAFF. The CDR3 DNA follows: TGTGCCAGCAGCCTCCCAGCGAGCACTGAAGCTTTCTTT.

This chain joins TRBV4-1 and TRBJ1-3, with D unclear. This CDR3 region has 16 residues. Per the germline V gene, CDR1 is MGHRA and CDR2 is YSYEKL. V lost 1 base to trimming and J lost 9 bases, with 19 bases between them. Here the CDR3 reads CASSQAGGMAWRTIYF. In DNA, the CDR3 is TGCGCCAGCAGCCAAGCCGGTGGGATGGCTTGGCGCACCATATATTTT.

This clonotype has more than one count but fewer than ten. The CDR3 region has the DNA TGTGCCTGGGACAACCTGGAGGACGGGGAGCTGTTTTTT. It yields the protein CAWDNLEDGELFF. The V and J genes are TRBV30 and TRBJ2-2; a possible D gene is TRBD2 (5 bases). This CDR3 has 13 residues. The germline V and J ends were trimmed by 5 bases and 7 bases, with 14 bases remaining between them. Germline loops: CDR1 GTSNPN, CDR2 SVGIG (reference sequence).

In this sample, this clonotype turned up many times. The V call is TRBV28, the J call TRBJ1-5; D is unresolved. The CDR3 sequence is 14 residues long. Germline V gives CDR1 MDHEN, CDR2 SYDVKM. With 6 bases removed from V and 1 base from J, the gap between germline ends came to 10 bases. The CDR3: CASRPAGSNQPQHF. CDR3 bases: TGTGCCAGCAGGCCTGCGGGCAGCAATCAGCCCCAGCATTTT.

This clonotype was observed a handful of times. The V gene is TRBV4-1, the J gene TRBJ2-2, with 8 bases matching TRBD2. This CDR3 is built from 16 residues. Trimming took 4 bases from V and 2 from J; bases not matched to a gene: 6. Germline V lookup: CDR1 MGHRA, CDR2 YSYEKL. The CDR3 spells CASSLMTSANTGELFF. Written as DNA, the CDR3 is TGCGCCAGCAGCCTCATGACTAGCGCCAACACCGGGGAGCTGTTTTTT.